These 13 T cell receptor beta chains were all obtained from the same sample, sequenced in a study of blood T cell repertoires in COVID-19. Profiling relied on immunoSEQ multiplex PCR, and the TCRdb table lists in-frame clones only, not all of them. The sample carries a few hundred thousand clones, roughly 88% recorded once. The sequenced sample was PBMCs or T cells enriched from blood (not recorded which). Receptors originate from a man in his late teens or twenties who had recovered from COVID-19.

CDR3 coding DNA: TGTGCCAGCAGTTACACACCTGGCGGGGTTCCCTACAATGAGCAGTTCTTC. This codes for CASSYTPGGVPYNEQFF. This chain links TRBV27 with TRBJ2-1; maybe TRBD2 (6 bases). Deletions cut 4 bases from V and 2 bases from J, with 18 bases between. The CDR3 consists of 17 residues. CDR1 and CDR2 (germline): MNHEY, SMNVEV (reference sequence).

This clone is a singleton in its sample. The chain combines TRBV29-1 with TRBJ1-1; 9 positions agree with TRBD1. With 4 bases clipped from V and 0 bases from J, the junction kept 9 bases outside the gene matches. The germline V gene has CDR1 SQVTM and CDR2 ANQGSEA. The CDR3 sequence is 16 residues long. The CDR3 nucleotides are TGCAGCGTTGGGGCGGACAGGGGTCTCATGAACACTGAAGCTTTCTTT. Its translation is CSVGADRGLMNTEAFF.

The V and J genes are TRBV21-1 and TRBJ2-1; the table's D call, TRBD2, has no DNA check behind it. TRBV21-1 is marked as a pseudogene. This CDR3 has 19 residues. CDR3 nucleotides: TGTGCCAGCCATATAGCGGGGGGACTCGTCGGTCCTTCCTACAATGAGCAGTTCTTC. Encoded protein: CASHIAGGLVGPSYNEQFF.

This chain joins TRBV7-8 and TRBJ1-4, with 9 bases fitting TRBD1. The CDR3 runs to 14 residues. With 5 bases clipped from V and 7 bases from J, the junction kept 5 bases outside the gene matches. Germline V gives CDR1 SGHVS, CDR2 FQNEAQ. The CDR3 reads CASSEGQGGEKLFF. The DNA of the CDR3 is TGTGCCAGCAGCGAGGGACAGGGAGGTGAAAAACTGTTTTTT.

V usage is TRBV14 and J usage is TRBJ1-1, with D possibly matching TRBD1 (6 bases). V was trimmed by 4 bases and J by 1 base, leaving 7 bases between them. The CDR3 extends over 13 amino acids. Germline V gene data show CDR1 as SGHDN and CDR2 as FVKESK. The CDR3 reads CASSPQGNTEAFF. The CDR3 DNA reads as TGTGCCAGCAGCCCACAGGGGAACACTGAAGCTTTCTTT.

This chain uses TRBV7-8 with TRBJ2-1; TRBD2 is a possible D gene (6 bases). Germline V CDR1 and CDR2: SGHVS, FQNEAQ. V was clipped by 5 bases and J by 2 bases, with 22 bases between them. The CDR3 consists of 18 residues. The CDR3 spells CASSPNVEGVRTYNEQFF. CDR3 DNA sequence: TGTGCCAGCAGCCCCAACGTGGAGGGCGTTAGGACCTACAATGAGCAGTTCTTC.

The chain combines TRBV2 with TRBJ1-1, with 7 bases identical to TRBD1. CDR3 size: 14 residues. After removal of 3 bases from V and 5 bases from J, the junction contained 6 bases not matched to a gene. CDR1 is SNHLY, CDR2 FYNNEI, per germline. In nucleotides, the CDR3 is TGTGCCAGCAGTGACCAGGGGGGTTTGACTGAAGCTTTCTTT. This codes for CASSDQGGLTEAFF.

CDR3 sequence (DNA): TGTGCCAGCAGTTACCGAATTTCAGGGTCTGACGAGCAGTACTTC. Protein: CASSYRISGSDEQYF. This chain connects TRBV6-5 to TRBJ2-7; possible D gene TRBD1, 5 bases. Germline assignment: CDR1 MNHEY and CDR2 SVGAGI. The CDR3 has 15 residues. The V end was cut by 2 bases, the J end by 5 bases, with 16 bases between.

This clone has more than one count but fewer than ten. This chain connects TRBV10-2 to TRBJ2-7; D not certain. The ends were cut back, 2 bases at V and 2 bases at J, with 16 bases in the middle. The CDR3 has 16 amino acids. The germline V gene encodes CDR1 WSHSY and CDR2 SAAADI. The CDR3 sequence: CASSETNPTSTYEQYF. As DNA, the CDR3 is TGCGCCAGCAGTGAGACTAATCCTACTTCTACCTACGAGCAGTACTTC.

The CDR3 spells CASSGGPRETQYF. For the CDR3, the DNA is TGTGCCAGCAGCGGGGGCCCCCGGGAGACCCAGTACTTC. This chain joins TRBV7-3 and TRBJ2-5; a possible D gene is TRBD1 (6 bases). The CDR3 loop spans 13 amino acids. Deletions cut 5 bases from V and 5 bases from J, with 12 bases between. CDR1 and CDR2 from the germline V gene are SGHTA and FQGTGA.

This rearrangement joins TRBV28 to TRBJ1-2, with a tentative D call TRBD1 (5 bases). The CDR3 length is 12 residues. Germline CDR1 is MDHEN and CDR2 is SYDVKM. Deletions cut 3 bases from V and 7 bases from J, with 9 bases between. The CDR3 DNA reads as TGTGCCAGCAGTTTCAGCAGGGTTGGCTACACCTTC. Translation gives CASSFSRVGYTF.

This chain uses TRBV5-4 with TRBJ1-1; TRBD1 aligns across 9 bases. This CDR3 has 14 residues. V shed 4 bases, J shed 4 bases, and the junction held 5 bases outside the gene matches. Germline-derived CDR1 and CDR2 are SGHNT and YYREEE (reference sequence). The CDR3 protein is CASSGKQGATEAFF. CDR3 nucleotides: TGTGCCAGCAGCGGGAAACAGGGGGCCACTGAAGCTTTCTTT.

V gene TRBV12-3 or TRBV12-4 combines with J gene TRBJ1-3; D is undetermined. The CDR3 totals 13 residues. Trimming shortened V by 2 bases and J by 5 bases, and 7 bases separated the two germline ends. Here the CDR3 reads CASSLNFRNTIYF. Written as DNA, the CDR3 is TGTGCCAGCAGTTTAAACTTCCGAAACACCATATATTTT.